This entry concerns a single T cell receptor beta chain. These data come from a study of shared clonotypes between healthy human individuals. Study in general: The cohort had two women and three men, ages 18 to 49.

From germline, CDR1 is SGHNT and CDR2 YYREEE (reference sequence). After removal of 2 bases from V and 0 bases from J, the junction contained 10 bases not matched to a gene. The CDR3 loop spans 18 amino acids. Method: immunoSEQ multiplex PCR; TCRdb's copy keeps in-frame clones and lacks some. The repertoire holds approximately 1.5 million clones, with about 98% as singletons. The source of this sequence is a man aged 25-45 years in good health. The chain carries TRBV5-4 and TRBJ2-3, with 9 bases matching TRBD2. Sequencing was done on a sample of naive CD4+ T cells sorted from blood. As for subset: CD45RA+ positively selected. The CDR3 loop is CASSFEGGRAMSTDTQYF. The CDR3 DNA reads TGTGCCAGCAGCTTTGAGGGCGGGAGGGCCATGAGCACAGATACGCAGTATTTT.